Listed here are 24 T cell receptor beta chains from one sample, sequenced in a study of cytomegalovirus exposure and HLA in healthy donors. TCRdb's table, derived via immunoSEQ multiplex PCR, lists solely in-frame clones and lacks some. In the table there are about 150,000 clones, about 94% of which are singletons. Sequencing input: PBMCs. The receptors were gathered from a man between 18 and 29 years old in good health and CMV-seropositive.

The chain recombines TRBV5-1 with TRBJ2-7; D gene unclear. The CDR3 loop spans 14 amino acids. Germline V lookup: CDR1 SGHRS, CDR2 YFSETQ. Trimming left V 1 base short and J 0 bases short, with 8 bases between. The CDR3 region is CASSLSHNSYEQYF. The CDR3 nucleotides read TGCGCCAGCAGCTTGTCTCACAACTCCTACGAGCAGTACTTC.

The J gene is TRBJ1-1, the V gene TRBV5-1, with D perhaps matching TRBD1 (5 bases). V was pared by 9 bases and J by 0 bases, with 15 bases between. This CDR3 has 14 amino acids. Per the germline V gene, CDR1 is SGHRS and CDR2 is YFSETQ. The CDR3 sequence: CATWSGGMNTEAFF. The CDR3 DNA is TGCGCCACCTGGTCGGGGGGAATGAACACTGAAGCTTTCTTT. The entire variable domain, with the rest obtained from reference TRBV5-1 and TRBJ1-1, is as follows: KAGVTQTPRYLIKTRGQQVTLSCSPISGHRSVSWYQQTPGQGLQFLFEYFSETQRNKGNFPGRFSGRQFSNSRSEMNVSTLELGDSALYLCATWSGGMNTEAFFGQGTRLTVV.

The gene calls are TRBV5-1 and TRBJ2-7; perhaps TRBD2 as D (6 bases). The V end was cut by 3 bases, the J end by 2 bases, with 15 bases between. The germline V gene encodes CDR1 SGHRS and CDR2 YFSETQ. The CDR3 is made up of 15 amino acids. This CDR3 reads CASSSERTITYEQYF. As DNA, the CDR3 is TGCGCCAGCAGCTCGGAGCGGACTATCACCTACGAGCAGTACTTC.

CDR3 sequence: CASSLSVLQGASYNEQFF. CDR3 sequence (DNA): TGTGCCAGCAGTTTATCAGTCCTACAGGGGGCCTCCTACAATGAGCAGTTCTTC. This chain links TRBV27 with TRBJ2-1; 9 nucleotides match TRBD1. Germline loops: CDR1 MNHEY, CDR2 SMNVEV (reference sequence). The CDR3 has 18 amino acids. J was trimmed by 0 bases and V by 0 bases; bases with no gene match: 6.

The chain joins TRBV7-9 to TRBJ1-1, with D possibly matching TRBD1 (6 bases). CDR3 length equals 14 residues. Germline V gene data show CDR1 as SEHNR and CDR2 as FQNEAQ (reference sequence). V was cut by 5 bases and J by 0 bases, with 10 bases left in between. CDR3 sequence reads: CASSPGQLNTEAFF. For the CDR3, the DNA is TGTGCCAGCAGCCCCGGACAGCTGAACACTGAAGCTTTCTTT.

The chain links TRBV27 to TRBJ2-1, with 9 nucleotides matching TRBD1. CDR1 is MNHEY and CDR2 is SMNVEV in the germline V gene (reference sequence). This CDR3 is built from 17 residues. Trimming at V came to 1 base and at J to 7 bases, leaving 11 bases not matched to a gene. CDR3 bases: TGTGCCAGCAGTTTATTCGGATCGGACAGGGGAAATAATGAGCAGTTCTTC. Residues: CASSLFGSDRGNNEQFF.

The V call is TRBV7-2, the J call TRBJ2-7; D is perhaps TRBD2 (6 bases). CDR3 size: 15 residues. From germline, CDR1 is SGHTA and CDR2 FQGNSA. Trimming took off 4 bases at V and 3 bases at J, with 16 bases between the two ends. CDR3 protein: CASSSLSRDFYEQYF. Here the CDR3 DNA reads TGTGCCAGCAGCTCCCTTAGCCGGGACTTCTACGAGCAGTACTTC.

The V and J genes are TRBV5-4 and TRBJ2-5; 8 bases agree with TRBD2. V shed 5 bases, J shed 4 bases, and the junction held 13 bases outside the gene matches. The V gene's germline CDR1 is SGHNT and CDR2 YYREEE (reference sequence). This CDR3 has 16 amino acids. The CDR3 is CASSRRAGGRGETQYF. The CDR3 coding sequence is TGTGCCAGCAGTCGGAGGGCGGGAGGCCGGGGAGAGACCCAGTACTTC. The full variable domain, rest sourced from reference TRBV5-4 and TRBJ2-5, is ETGVTQSPTHLIKTRGQQVTLRCSSQSGHNTVSWYQQALGQGPQFIFQYYREEENGRGNFPPRFSGLQFPNYSSELNVNALELDDSALYLCASSRRAGGRGETQYFGPGTRLLVL.

This chain joins TRBV9 and TRBJ1-1; 7 nucleotides agree with TRBD1. V lost 3 bases and J lost 3; bases outside the gene matches: 5. The CDR3 has 14 amino acids. From germline, CDR1 is SGDLS and CDR2 YYNGEE. CDR3 residues: CASSGQGEDTEAFF. The CDR3 region has the DNA TGTGCCAGCAGCGGACAGGGTGAGGACACTGAAGCTTTCTTT.

The chain has TRBV18 and TRBJ2-1; 8 bases fit TRBD2. The CDR3 spans 16 residues. Germline CDR1 is KGHSH and CDR2 is LQKENI. V trimming: 2 bases; J trimming: 9 bases; junction bases outside the gene matches: 12. CDR3 nucleotides: TGTGCCAGCTCACCAGGGAGTCTAGCGGGCGGTTCTGAGCAGTTCTTC. It translates to CASSPGSLAGGSEQFF.

This chain connects TRBV11-3 to TRBJ2-7; D perhaps matches TRBD2 (5 bases). The V and J ends lost 1 base and 7 bases respectively, with 11 bases between them. The length of the CDR3 is 13 residues. The germline V gene has CDR1 SGHNT and CDR2 YENEEA. In DNA form, the CDR3 reads TGTGCCAGCAGCTTAGGGGAGTCCTTTGAGCAGTACTTC. It is translated as CASSLGESFEQYF.

DNA for the CDR3: TGTGCCAGCAGTTACTCTGGGGCGCCGAGCTCCTACGAGCAGTACTTC. Translated, it gives CASSYSGAPSSYEQYF. The rearrangement joins TRBV6-5 to TRBJ2-7; D perhaps matches TRBD1 (5 bases). The CDR3 is 16 residues long. The germline CDR1 and CDR2 sequences are MNHEY and SVGAGI. Trimming shortened V by 0 bases and J by 0 bases, and 12 bases separated the two germline ends.

V is TRBV7-9 and J is TRBJ2-7, with 7 bases that match TRBD1. V shed 5 bases and J 2 bases; nucleotides not matched to a gene: 12. The germline V gene has CDR1 SEHNR and CDR2 FQNEAQ (reference sequence). The CDR3 extends over 16 amino acids. For the CDR3, the DNA is TGTGCCAGCAGCGTACCACAGGGGAAGAAGACCTACGAGCAGTACTTC. Translated: CASSVPQGKKTYEQYF.

For the CDR3, the DNA is TGTGCCAGCAGCTCCTCAGGGTATGGTGGCTACACCTTC. Its translation is CASSSSGYGGYTF. The chain joins TRBV5-6 to TRBJ1-2, with a possible D match to TRBD1 (5 bases). Trimming left V 3 bases short and J 7 bases short, with 13 bases between. This CDR3 is built from 13 residues. Germline loops: CDR1 SGHDT, CDR2 YYEEEE. Filled out from reference TRBV5-6 and TRBJ1-2, the complete variable domain reads DAGVTQSPTHLIKTRGQQVTLRCSPKSGHDTVSWYQQALGQGPQFIFQYYEEEERQRGNFPDRFSGHQFPNYSSELNVNALLLGDSALYLCASSSSGYGGYTFGSGTRLTVV.

Written as DNA, the CDR3 is TGTGCCAGCGGGGGGACAGGGGATCCCAATCAGCCCCAGCATTTT. It specifies CASGGTGDPNQPQHF. The chain is built from TRBV6-7 and TRBJ1-5, with TRBD1 matching over 10 bases. TRBV6-7 is filed as an ORF, its function uncertain. CDR3 length equals 15 residues. J gave up 3 bases and V 8 bases, and 7 bases lay outside the gene matches.

The V and J genes are TRBV7-2 and TRBJ1-6; D is ambiguous. The V end lost 1 base, the J end lost 7 bases, and 11 bases lay between the germline ends. The CDR3 loop spans 15 amino acids. Germline V CDR1 and CDR2: SGHTA, FQGNSA. The CDR3 reads CASSLVGEPNSPLHF. In nucleotides, the CDR3 is TGTGCCAGCAGCTTAGTCGGTGAACCAAATTCACCCCTCCACTTT.

The rearrangement links TRBV28 to TRBJ2-5; the match to TRBD1 covers 8 bases. This CDR3 spans 14 amino acids. V shed 7 bases, J shed 4 bases, and the junction held 8 bases outside the gene matches. CDR1 is MDHEN and CDR2 is SYDVKM in the germline V gene. The CDR3 spells CASKDRGGGETQYF. Here the CDR3 DNA reads TGTGCCAGCAAAGACAGGGGTGGAGGAGAGACCCAGTACTTC.

The chain couples TRBV28 to TRBJ1-4; maybe TRBD1 (5 bases). CDR3 length: 15 residues. The germline gives CDR1 MDHEN, CDR2 SYDVKM. Trimming stripped 6 bases from V and 8 bases from J, with 19 bases between. The CDR3 loop reads CASSRWGTAGEKLFF. In DNA, the CDR3 is TGTGCCAGCAGCCGCTGGGGCACAGCGGGGGAAAAACTGTTTTTT.

This clone turned up a few times. The chain joins TRBV18 to TRBJ1-5; a possible D gene is TRBD1 (6 bases). The CDR3 is 16 residues long. Germline lookup yields CDR1 KGHSH and CDR2 LQKENI. Trimming removed 2 bases from V and 1 base from J, with 12 bases in between. CDR3 residues: CASSPGGRGSNQPQHF. The CDR3 nucleotides are TGTGCCAGCTCACCAGGGGGCAGGGGAAGCAATCAGCCCCAGCATTTT.

The J gene is TRBJ1-5, the V gene TRBV19; possibly TRBD1 for D (5 bases). V dropped 5 bases and J dropped 11 bases, with 22 bases sitting between them. The CDR3 has 15 residues. Per germline, CDR1 LNHDA and CDR2 SQIVND (reference sequence). This chain's CDR3 is CASSSPPQGTSTQHF. The CDR3 DNA is TGTGCCAGTAGTTCCCCTCCCCAGGGAACTTCAACCCAGCATTTT.

The chain joins TRBV5-1 to TRBJ1-4; D perhaps matches TRBD1 (5 bases). Germline V gene data show CDR1 as SGHRS and CDR2 as YFSETQ. CDR3 length equals 16 residues. Trimming removed 0 bases from V and 7 bases from J, with 16 bases in between. The CDR3 sequence: CASSLAGGWGGEKLFF. The CDR3 region has the DNA TGCGCCAGCAGCTTGGCCGGGGGTTGGGGAGGTGAAAAACTGTTTTTT. Using reference TRBV5-1 and TRBJ1-4 for the parts outside the CDR3, the full variable domain is KAGVTQTPRYLIKTRGQQVTLSCSPISGHRSVSWYQQTPGQGLQFLFEYFSETQRNKGNFPGRFSGRQFSNSRSEMNVSTLELGDSALYLCASSLAGGWGGEKLFFGSGTQLSVL.

The J gene is TRBJ1-2, the V gene TRBV30; no firm D call. Germline V gives CDR1 GTSNPN, CDR2 SVGIG (reference sequence). The CDR3 is 13 amino acids. Trimming stripped 2 bases from V and 4 bases from J, with 11 bases between. The CDR3 sequence: CAWSLGSGYGYTF. The CDR3 DNA reads as TGTGCCTGGAGTTTAGGCAGCGGCTATGGCTACACCTTC.

The CDR3 DNA reads TGCGCCAGCAGCCACGGACAGGGCCAATACAATGAGCAGTTCTTC. Protein: CASSHGQGQYNEQFF. This sequence joins TRBV4-1 and TRBJ2-1, with 8 bases aligning to TRBD1. J lost 4 bases, V lost 3 bases, and 5 bases had no gene match. Germline V gives CDR1 MGHRA, CDR2 YSYEKL. The length of the CDR3 is 15 residues.

This chain uses TRBV2 with TRBJ2-6; D call uncertain. This CDR3 spans 14 amino acids. The germline gives CDR1 SNHLY, CDR2 FYNNEI. V was shortened by 7 bases and J by 4 bases, with 11 bases between the two germline ends. CDR3 protein: CASTPEAGANVLTF. The DNA of the CDR3 is TGTGCCAGCACTCCCGAGGCGGGGGCCAACGTCCTGACTTTC.